These T cell receptor beta chains were read from a single sample in a study of human T cells and chemical hapten exposure. Using its own MiXCR run on the RACE reads, TCRdb lists one record per CDR3 protein. The table shows approximately 88,000 distinct CDR3 sequences, with 10% to 15% occurring only once. Material: whole blood, obtained in connection with sensitization to the hapten diphenylcyclopropenone (DPC). The source of these receptors is a woman in her fifties or sixties with alopecia areata. Some clones in this sample may be carry-over from other donors' samples. Each CDR3 is given with its conserved first and last residue. Fields, in order: V gene, CDR3 length, D gene, J gene, clone size, CDR3 protein, CDR3 DNA. A D gene is named only where the DNA matches it firmly. Clone size is given for some rows only: seen once, a few or many times, or a class if the clone is expanded.

>TRBV23-1|15|TRBD1|TRBJ2-7|NA
CASNKPKTGSYEQYF
TGCGCCAGCAACAAACCTAAGACAGGGTCCTACGAGCAGTACTTC
>TRBV28|15|NA|TRBJ1-5|NA
CASRPPVGSNQPQHF
TGTGCCAGCAGACCCCCAGTAGGGAGCAATCAGCCCCAGCATTTT
>TRBV29-1|15|NA|TRBJ2-2|NA
CSVRLSGLTTGELFF
TGCAGCGTTAGACTTTCCGGGTTAACCACCGGGGAGCTGTTTTTT
>TRBV19|13|NA|TRBJ2-5|NA
CASSTTGGETQYF
TGTGCCAGTAGTACGACAGGAGGAGAGACCCAGTACTTC
>TRBV2|15|NA|TRBJ1-5|many
CASSRPYGGNQPQHF
TGTGCCAGCAGTCGACCCTATGGAGGCAATCAGCCCCAGCATTTT
>TRBV20-1|11|NA|TRBJ2-7|NA
CSATPSYEQYF
TGCAGTGCTACTCCTTCCTACGAGCAGTACTTC
>TRBV18|11|NA|TRBJ1-1|few
CASSLEAEAFF
TGTGCCAGCTCTCTTGAGGCTGAAGCTTTCTTT
>TRBV5-1|14|TRBD1|TRBJ2-7|NA
CASQGGTGVIEQYF
TGCGCCAGCCAGGGAGGGACAGGGGTCATCGAGCAGTACTTC
>TRBV12-3/TRBV12-4|13|NA|TRBJ1-2|many
CASSQQGWNGYTF
TGTGCCAGCAGCCAACAGGGCTGGAATGGCTACACCTTC
>TRBV5-1|16|TRBD2|TRBJ2-7|few
CASDPPSGGSSYEQYF
TGCGCCAGCGATCCTCCTAGCGGTGGGAGCTCCTACGAGCAGTACTTC
>TRBV2|15|NA|TRBJ2-5|many
CASRDTLGYQETQYF
TGTGCCAGCAGGGACACCCTGGGATACCAAGAGACCCAGTACTTC
>TRBV7-6|19|TRBD2|TRBJ2-5|few
CASSRPGLAGTRGGKTQYF
TGTGCCAGCAGCCGACCGGGACTAGCGGGGACCCGGGGCGGAAAGACCCAGTACTTC
>TRBV2|13|NA|TRBJ2-2|few
CASSPRGPGELFF
TGTGCCAGCAGCCCCAGGGGACCCGGGGAGCTGTTTTTT
>TRBV5-4|13|NA|TRBJ2-3|NA
CASSLRSTDTQYF
TGTGCCAGCAGCTTGAGAAGCACAGATACGCAGTATTTT
>TRBV7-8|15|TRBD2|TRBJ2-1|NA
CASSLGTSGGDEQFF
TGTGCCAGCAGCTTAGGGACTAGCGGGGGCGATGAGCAGTTCTTC
>TRBV11-2|15|TRBD1|TRBJ1-1|many
CASSLGGRVNTEAFF
TGTGCCAGCAGTTTAGGGGGCAGGGTGAACACTGAAGCTTTCTTT
>TRBV5-1|15|NA|TRBJ2-3|many
CASSLVAPEADTQYF
TGCGCCAGCAGCTTGGTAGCCCCAGAAGCAGATACGCAGTATTTT
>TRBV12-3/TRBV12-4|15|TRBD2|TRBJ2-3|NA
CASSLGTSVTDTQYF
TGTGCCAGCAGTTTAGGGACTAGCGTCACAGATACGCAGTATTTT
>TRBV29-1|12|NA|TRBJ1-2|NA
CSVGAGNYGYTF
TGCAGCGTTGGCGCCGGGAACTATGGCTACACCTTC
>TRBV29-1|16|NA|TRBJ1-1|many
CSVGSPKGPKNTEAFF
TGCAGCGTTGGCAGCCCTAAGGGGCCTAAGAACACTGAAGCTTTCTTT
>TRBV11-2|13|NA|TRBJ2-2|few
CASSLRVTGELFF
TGTGCCAGCAGCTTAAGGGTCACCGGGGAGCTGTTTTTT
>TRBV29-1|16|NA|TRBJ1-4|NA
CSVEDRDGPTNEKLFF
TGCAGCGTTGAAGATCGAGACGGCCCAACTAATGAAAAACTGTTTTTT
>TRBV28|14|NA|TRBJ1-4|few
CASTRSGYGEKLFF
TGTGCCAGCACCCGATCAGGGTATGGTGAAAAACTGTTTTTT
>TRBV4-2|16|TRBD2|TRBJ2-1|NA
CASSQKAGDSYNEQFF
TGTGCCAGCAGCCAAAAAGCGGGAGACTCCTACAATGAGCAGTTCTTC
>TRBV19|12|NA|TRBJ1-5|many
CASGGGLQPQHF
TGTGCCAGCGGAGGGGGATTACAGCCCCAGCATTTT
>TRBV18|16|TRBD1|TRBJ1-5|many
CASSPGPGQDDQPQHF
TGTGCCAGCTCACCAGGTCCAGGACAGGATGATCAGCCCCAGCATTTT
>TRBV14|19|TRBD2|TRBJ2-1|few
CASSQDRGRQGGIYNEQFF
TGTGCCAGCAGCCAAGATAGGGGTCGGCAGGGAGGGATATACAATGAGCAGTTCTTC
>TRBV20-1|11|TRBD2|TRBJ2-1|many
CSARDGTRGFF
TGCAGTGCTAGAGATGGGACTAGAGGGTTCTTC
>TRBV12-3/TRBV12-4|16|NA|TRBJ2-1|NA
CASTPTGTSSYNEQFF
TGTGCCAGCACCCCAACCGGGACAAGCTCCTACAATGAGCAGTTCTTC
>TRBV29-1|13|TRBD2|TRBJ2-7|many
CSVEEGGTTVQYF
TGCAGCGTTGAAGAGGGGGGGACTACGGTGCAGTACTTC
>TRBV4-2|12|NA|TRBJ2-7|NA
CASSQTDHEQYF
TGTGCCAGCAGCCAAACGGACCACGAGCAGTACTTC
>TRBV3-1|14|NA|TRBJ1-2|few
CASSQEGHTYGYTF
TGTGCCAGCAGCCAAGAGGGACATACCTATGGCTACACCTTC
>TRBV20-1|16|NA|TRBJ1-2|NA
CSARDEPGRIVYGYTF
TGCAGTGCTAGAGATGAACCGGGACGGATAGTCTATGGCTACACCTTC
>TRBV5-1|14|NA|TRBJ2-7|NA
CASSLDPSSYEQYF
TGCGCCAGCAGCTTGGATCCGAGCTCCTACGAGCAGTACTTC
>TRBV6-6|17|NA|TRBJ2-1|NA
CASSYEGRRSSYNEQFF
TGTGCCAGCAGTTACGAGGGTCGGCGTAGCTCCTACAATGAGCAGTTCTTC
>TRBV18|15|TRBD1|TRBJ2-1|NA
CASSLPGQIHNEQFF
TGTGCCAGCTCACTTCCGGGACAGATACACAATGAGCAGTTCTTC
>TRBV6-5|14|NA|TRBJ2-1|many
CASSYSGSYNEQFF
TGTGCCAGCAGTTACTCCGGGAGCTACAATGAGCAGTTCTTC
>TRBV19|14|TRBD1|TRBJ2-5|NA
CASSRGTAKETQYF
TGTGCCAGTAGCCGAGGGACAGCAAAAGAGACCCAGTACTTC
>TRBV3-1|16|TRBD2|TRBJ2-7|NA
CASSLRGGRALYEQYF
TGTGCCAGCAGCCTTCGTGGCGGGAGGGCCCTCTACGAGCAGTACTTC
>TRBV11-2|13|NA|TRBJ2-1|few
CASSLARNNEQFF
TGTGCCAGCAGCTTAGCCCGGAACAATGAGCAGTTCTTC
>TRBV29-1|13|NA|TRBJ2-5|NA
CSVERDGAETQYF
TGCAGCGTTGAACGGGATGGGGCAGAGACCCAGTACTTC
>TRBV12-3/TRBV12-4|14|NA|TRBJ1-5|many
CASSSSGTNQPQHF
TGTGCCAGCAGTTCCTCAGGTACCAATCAGCCCCAGCATTTT
>TRBV6-1|15|NA|TRBJ2-2|NA
CASMGTLLNTGELFF
TGTGCCAGCATGGGGACACTATTGAACACCGGGGAGCTGTTTTTT
>TRBV27|15|TRBD2|TRBJ2-7|many
CASRAGLATTYEQYF
TGTGCCAGCAGGGCGGGACTAGCGACAACCTACGAGCAGTACTTC
>TRBV2|13|TRBD1|TRBJ1-1|NA
CASSVTQGAEAFF
TGTGCCAGCAGCGTCACGCAGGGGGCTGAAGCTTTCTTT
>TRBV20-1|11|NA|TRBJ1-1|NA
CSAAGNTEAFF
TGCAGTGCTGCAGGTAACACTGAAGCTTTCTTT
>TRBV27|15|TRBD2|TRBJ2-1|once
CASSGQTSGRPEQFF
TGTGCCAGCAGTGGCCAGACTAGCGGGAGACCTGAGCAGTTCTTC
>TRBV11-1|13|NA|TRBJ2-2|NA
CASSLTRHGELFF
TGTGCCAGCAGTTTGACTAGACACGGGGAGCTGTTTTTT
>TRBV20-1|14|NA|TRBJ2-7|few
CSAVQGIIPYEQYF
TGCAGTGCAGTACAAGGGATCATACCCTACGAGCAGTACTTC